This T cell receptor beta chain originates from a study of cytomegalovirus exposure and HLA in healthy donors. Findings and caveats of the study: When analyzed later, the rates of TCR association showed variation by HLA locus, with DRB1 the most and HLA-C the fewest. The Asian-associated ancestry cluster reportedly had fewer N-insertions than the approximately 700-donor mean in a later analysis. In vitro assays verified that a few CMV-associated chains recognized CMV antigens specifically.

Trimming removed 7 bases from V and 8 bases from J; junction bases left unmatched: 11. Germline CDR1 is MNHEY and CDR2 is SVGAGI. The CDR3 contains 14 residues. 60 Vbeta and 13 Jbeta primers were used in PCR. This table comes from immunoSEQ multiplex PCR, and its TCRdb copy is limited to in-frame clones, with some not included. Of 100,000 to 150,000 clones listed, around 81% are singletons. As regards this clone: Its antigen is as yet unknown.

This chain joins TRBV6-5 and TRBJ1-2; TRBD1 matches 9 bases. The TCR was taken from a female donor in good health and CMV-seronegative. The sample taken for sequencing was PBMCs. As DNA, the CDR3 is TGTGCCAGCAAACTAACCGGGACAGGGAACGGCTACACCTTC. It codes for CASKLTGTGNGYTF.